A single sample gave rise to the 14 T cell receptor beta chains below, sequenced in a study of tumor-infiltrating lymphocytes in localized non-small cell lung cancer. Some clones are missing from TCRdb's copy, which holds only in-frame ones; the method was immunoSEQ multiplex PCR. The data hold around 16,000 clones, with just under 80% observed a single time. Specimen: lung tumor tissue. The receptor source for this set is a human donor with non-small cell lung cancer.

The chain is built from TRBV5-5 and TRBJ1-5, with unresolved D. The CDR3 is 13 amino acids. Trimming took off 3 bases at V and 4 bases at J, with 8 bases between the two ends. CDR1 is SGHKS and CDR2 is YYEKEE in the germline V gene (reference sequence). The CDR3 here is CASSSRENQPQHF. The CDR3 DNA follows: TGTGCCAGCAGCTCGAGGGAAAATCAGCCCCAGCATTTT.

The genes are TRBV19 and TRBJ1-3; D unclear. The V end lost 5 bases, the J end lost 0 bases, and 8 bases lay between the germline ends. Germline V CDR1 and CDR2: LNHDA, SQIVND (reference sequence). The CDR3 is 14 amino acids. CDR3 nucleotide sequence: TGTGCCAGTAGTTATTCGGTCTCTGGAAACACCATATATTTT. It encodes CASSYSVSGNTIYF. The whole variable domain, filled in from reference TRBV19 and TRBJ1-3, reads DGGITQSPKYLFRKEGQNVTLSCEQNLNHDAMYWYRQDPGQGLRLIYYSQIVNDFQKGDIAEGYSVSREKKESFPLTVTSAQKNPTAFYLCASSYSVSGNTIYFGEGSWLTVV.

V is TRBV7-2 and J is TRBJ2-7, with D possibly TRBD1 on 5 matching bases. Germline V CDR1 and CDR2: SGHTA, FQGNSA. The CDR3 length is 15 residues. V was cut by 5 bases and J by 3 bases, with 17 bases left in between. Here the CDR3 reads CASSADNLGRYEQYF. CDR3 in DNA: TGTGCCAGCAGCGCCGACAACCTGGGGCGCTACGAGCAGTACTTC.

This clone was recorded once. The rearrangement joins TRBV5-1 to TRBJ2-2, with 9 nucleotides matching TRBD1. Germline CDR1 reads SGHRS; CDR2 reads YFSETQ. V lost 4 bases, J lost 4 bases, and 5 bases stayed unmatched. The length of the CDR3 is 15 residues. The CDR3 reads CASSPGTGRTGELFF. The CDR3 region has the DNA TGCGCCAGCAGCCCCGGGACAGGGCGCACCGGGGAGCTGTTTTTT.

This clone has more than one count but fewer than ten. The gene calls are TRBV18 and TRBJ2-7; 7 bases agree with TRBD2. CDR1 is KGHSH, CDR2 LQKENI, per germline. Losses at the gene ends were 3 bases for V and 5 bases for J; bases not matched to a gene: 13. The CDR3 sequence is 16 residues long. CDR3 bases: TGTGCCAGCTCACCCGTTTGGAGCGGGGAGGGGCACGAGCAGTACTTC. Protein: CASSPVWSGEGHEQYF.

This clone has more than one count but fewer than ten. The chain employs TRBV7-9 and TRBJ1-2, with a tentative D call TRBD1 (5 bases). Germline V lookup: CDR1 SEHNR, CDR2 FQNEAQ (reference sequence). The CDR3 is 14 residues long. V was clipped by 5 bases and J by 4 bases, with 14 bases between them. In DNA, the CDR3 is TGTGCCAGCAGCCGTGGCGGGCAGGGCTATGGCTACACCTTC. This encodes CASSRGGQGYGYTF.

The chain has TRBV9 and TRBJ2-2; D call uncertain. Deletions cut 0 bases from V and 7 bases from J, with 7 bases between. The length of the CDR3 is 13 residues. Germline CDR1 and CDR2: SGDLS and YYNGEE. The CDR3 sequence: CASSVGRSGELFF. CDR3 DNA sequence: TGTGCCAGCAGCGTAGGAAGAAGCGGGGAGCTGTTTTTT.

The V and J genes are TRBV7-2 and TRBJ2-7; TRBD1 matches at 12 bases. The germline V gene encodes CDR1 SGHTA and CDR2 FQGNSA. The J segment lost 5 bases and the V segment lost 4 bases, leaving 6 bases of the junction unmatched. The CDR3 contains 15 residues. CDR3 sequence (DNA): TGTGCCAGCAGCTATACCGGGACAGGGGGCCACGAGCAGTACTTC. Its translation: CASSYTGTGGHEQYF.

The chain links TRBV28 to TRBJ1-5, with D maybe TRBD1 (6 bases). Germline V gene data show CDR1 as MDHEN and CDR2 as SYDVKM. CDR3 length: 13 residues. V lost 8 bases, J lost 6 bases, and 14 bases lay in between. DNA of the CDR3: TGTGCCAGCTCTCTAGACAGGCTTCAGCCCCAGCATTTT. Translated, it gives CASSLDRLQPQHF.

The chain uses TRBV5-1 and TRBJ2-3; D is ambiguous. Trimming stripped 7 bases from V and 2 bases from J, with 17 bases between. Germline V gene lookup returns CDR1 SGHRS and CDR2 YFSETQ. The CDR3 runs to 15 residues. CDR3 sequence reads: CASGSGSVSTDTQYF. The CDR3 DNA reads as TGCGCCAGCGGAAGTGGATCAGTGTCCACAGATACGCAGTATTTT.

This chain connects TRBV19 to TRBJ2-1; 9 nucleotides align to TRBD2. The V gene's germline CDR1 is LNHDA and CDR2 SQIVND (reference sequence). Unmatched junction bases numbered 5, after V lost 3 bases and J lost 5 bases. CDR3 length equals 15 residues. The CDR3 loop is CASSISLAGNNEQFF. For the CDR3, the DNA is TGTGCCAGTAGTATTAGTCTAGCGGGGAACAATGAGCAGTTCTTC.

The rearrangement joins TRBV5-4 to TRBJ2-5; 8 nucleotides line up with TRBD1. This CDR3 has 14 amino acids. J lost 1 base, V lost 1 base, and 0 bases had no gene match. Germline V gene data show CDR1 as SGHNT and CDR2 as YYREEE (reference sequence). The CDR3 DNA follows: TGTGCCAGCAGCTTGACAGGGGGCCAAGAGACCCAGTACTTC. Amino acid sequence: CASSLTGGQETQYF.

By sample fraction, this clone is medium-sized. V and J are TRBV10-3 and TRBJ1-4, with D possibly matching TRBD1 (5 bases). Trimming cost V 4 bases and J 3 bases, with 12 bases left between them. The CDR3 runs to 15 residues. CDR1 is ENHRY and CDR2 is SYGVKD in the germline V gene. The CDR3 nucleotides are TGTGCCATCAGTGCGGGGGGTTTCCCTAATGAAAAACTGTTTTTT. It yields the protein CAISAGGFPNEKLFF.

V is TRBV9 and J is TRBJ2-3; D may be TRBD1 (6 bases). This CDR3 has 15 residues. V was clipped by 3 bases and J by 3 bases, with 14 bases between them. In germline, CDR1 is SGDLS, CDR2 YYNGEE. CDR3 sequence (DNA): TGTGCCAGCAGCGCAACCAGGGGAAGGACAGATACGCAGTATTTT. Amino acid sequence: CASSATRGRTDTQYF.